Shown below are 14 T cell receptor beta chains from a single sample sequenced in a study of shared clonotypes between healthy human individuals. Clones were sequenced by immunoSEQ multiplex PCR, and TCRdb holds only the in-frame ones, with some missing. The sample holds hundreds of thousands of clones, around two thirds seen once. Sequenced: memory CD4+ T cells sorted from blood. Subset: CD45RA-negative fraction. These receptors were collected from a woman aged 25 to 45 in good health.

The chain has TRBV7-3 and TRBJ2-5; TRBD2 matches 10 bases. The CDR3 is 14 amino acids. With V trimmed by 5 bases and J by 4 bases, 4 bases remained unmatched. Germline loops: CDR1 SGHTA, CDR2 FQGTGA. This chain's CDR3 is CASSPSGRAETQYF. The CDR3 region has the DNA TGTGCCAGCAGCCCGAGCGGGAGGGCAGAGACCCAGTACTTC. The full variable domain, with the rest looked up from reference TRBV7-3 and TRBJ2-5, is GAGVSQTPSNKVTEKGKYVELRCDPISGHTALYWYRQSLGQGPEFLIYFQGTGAADDSGLPNDRFFAVRPEGSVSTLKIQRTERGDSAVYLCASSPSGRAETQYFGPGTRLLVL.

The genes are TRBV28 and TRBJ1-5; 8 positions match TRBD1. Germline V gives CDR1 MDHEN, CDR2 SYDVKM. The ends lost 5 bases at V and 7 bases at J; junction bases unmatched: 10. CDR3 length: 15 amino acids. The CDR3 loop reads CASSLGRGDRQPQHF. DNA of the CDR3: TGTGCCAGCAGTCTCGGTCGGGGGGACAGGCAGCCCCAGCATTTT.

With regard to this clone: Other DNA variants within this sample encode the same CDR3. The CDR3 nucleotides are TGTGCCAGCAGTTTAGACAGGAACTATGGCTACACCTTC. Its translation: CASSLDRNYGYTF. J is TRBJ1-2 and V is TRBV28; the D gene is possibly TRBD1 (6 bases). Trimming took off 2 bases at V and 2 bases at J, with 6 bases between the two ends. Germline assignment: CDR1 MDHEN and CDR2 SYDVKM. The CDR3 length is 13 residues.

This clone was observed a handful of times. The CDR3 DNA sequence: TGTGCCAGCAGCCATATAACAGGGAAGTCTGATACGCAGTATTTT. Protein sequence: CASSHITGKSDTQYF. The J gene is TRBJ2-3, the V gene TRBV14; D is possibly TRBD1 (6 bases). This CDR3 region has 15 residues. V lost 3 bases, J lost 6 bases, and 16 bases lay in between. Per the germline V gene, CDR1 is SGHDN and CDR2 is FVKESK. Filled out from reference TRBV14 and TRBJ2-3, the complete variable domain reads EAGVTQFPSHSVIEKGQTVTLRCDPISGHDNLYWYRRVMGKEIKFLLHFVKESKQDESGMPNNRFLAERTGGTYSTLKVQPAELEDSGVYFCASSHITGKSDTQYFGPGTRLTVL.

The J gene is TRBJ2-3, the V gene TRBV28; D is possibly TRBD2 (6 bases). This CDR3 region has 15 residues. V lost 3 bases and J 2 bases, leaving 12 bases between the germline ends. From germline, CDR1 is MDHEN and CDR2 SYDVKM. The CDR3 loop reads CASSLAGSPTDTQYF. The CDR3 nucleotides are TGTGCCAGCAGTTTGGCGGGGTCCCCCACAGATACGCAGTATTTT.

Worth noting for this clone: Other DNA variants within this sample encode the same CDR3. The chain links TRBV19 to TRBJ2-7; either TRBD1 or TRBD2 may fit D (5 bases each). Trimming took 3 bases from V and 1 from J, leaving 10 bases between them. CDR3 size: 14 residues. The germline CDR1 and CDR2 sequences are LNHDA and SQIVND (reference sequence). The CDR3 sequence: CASSIRDRSYEQYF. The DNA for the CDR3 is TGTGCCAGTAGTATTAGGGACCGATCCTACGAGCAGTACTTC.

The chain recombines TRBV5-1 with TRBJ2-5, with D hard to call. The germline V gene encodes CDR1 SGHRS and CDR2 YFSETQ. V was pared by 4 bases and J by 4 bases, with 20 bases between. This CDR3 is built from 16 residues. CDR3 amino acids: CASSPLGTIGSETQYF. CDR3 sequence (DNA): TGCGCCAGCAGCCCCTTGGGTACCATTGGGTCAGAGACCCAGTACTTC.

This clone came up once. The rearrangement uses TRBV28 and TRBJ1-5; D gene uncertain. The V gene lost 7 bases and the J gene lost 0 bases, with 4 bases spanning the gap. The CDR3 runs to 12 residues. Germline CDR1 is MDHEN and CDR2 is SYDVKM. Written as DNA, the CDR3 is TGTGCCAGCAAAAATAGCAATCAGCCCCAGCATTTT. It translates to CASKNSNQPQHF.

The genes are TRBV10-1 and TRBJ1-1, with 9 bases aligning to TRBD1. In germline, CDR1 is WNHNN, CDR2 SYGVQD (reference sequence). With 2 bases clipped from V and 4 bases from J, the junction kept 14 bases outside the gene matches. The CDR3 runs 18 residues. CDR3 protein: CASSEEDRGLLICTEAFF. CDR3 DNA sequence: TGCGCCAGCAGTGAGGAGGACAGGGGCCTTCTAATCTGCACTGAAGCTTTCTTT.

V and J are TRBV5-8 and TRBJ2-7, with unresolved D. The length of the CDR3 is 13 residues. The germline gives CDR1 SGHTS, CDR2 YDEGEE. Trimming cost V 2 bases and J 5 bases, with 11 bases left between them. The CDR3 region is CASSLSSINEQYF. CDR3 bases: TGTGCCAGCAGCTTATCCTCTATAAACGAGCAGTACTTC.

The chain combines TRBV6-6 with TRBJ2-1; TRBD2 aligns across 10 bases. CDR1 MNHNY and CDR2 SVGAGI come from the germline V gene (reference sequence). CDR3 size: 15 residues. The ends lost 2 bases at V and 7 bases at J; junction bases unmatched: 5. CDR3 sequence reads: CASSYLAGVGNEQFF. CDR3 DNA: TGTGCCAGCAGTTACCTAGCGGGAGTGGGGAATGAGCAGTTCTTC.

This chain joins TRBV2 and TRBJ1-2; D is unclear. This CDR3 comprises 13 residues. Germline V gene sequence: CDR1 SNHLY, CDR2 FYNNEI. Trimming left V 6 bases short and J 5 bases short, with 13 bases between. CDR3: CASSLVDLYGYTF. For the CDR3, the DNA is TGTGCCAGCAGCCTGGTGGATTTATATGGCTACACCTTC.

The chain carries TRBV7-9 and TRBJ2-1; D remains unclear. Germline V gene data show CDR1 as SEHNR and CDR2 as FQNEAQ (reference sequence). CDR3 size: 13 residues. Trimming pared 2 bases from V and 7 bases from J, leaving 9 bases between. The CDR3 nucleotides are TGTGCCAGCAGCTTAAGGGCGGAAAATGAGCAGTTCTTC. Its translation is CASSLRAENEQFF.

The chain employs TRBV28 and TRBJ1-5, with no clear D. V was pared by 11 bases and J by 6 bases, with 20 bases between. Looked up from germline, CDR1 is MDHEN and CDR2 is SYDVKM. The CDR3 is 14 amino acids. The CDR3 bases are TGTGCCGCAACGGAACAATCTGGCGTTCAGCCCCAGCATTTT. Protein product: CAATEQSGVQPQHF.